This T cell receptor beta chain was retrieved from a study of post-analysis software for immune sequencing data. Unique molecular identifiers were built into the TCR beta cDNA libraries. MiXCR was run by TCRdb on the PCR reads, yielding one entry per CDR3 protein. The sample lists about 430,000 distinct CDR3 sequences, 39% occurring once. The specimen sequenced was blood. This sequence was found in a girl under 10 years old with multiple sclerosis.

CDR3: CASSLGTGTKLGYTF. CDR3 nucleotides: TGTGCCAGCAGCCTAGGAACCGGGACCAAACTTGGCTACACCTTC. The chain has TRBV3-1 and TRBJ1-2, with a possible D match to TRBD1 (5 bases). V was trimmed by 4 bases and J by 7 bases, leaving 19 bases between them. Germline V gene sequence: CDR1 LGHDT, CDR2 YNNKEL (reference sequence). The CDR3 contains 15 residues.